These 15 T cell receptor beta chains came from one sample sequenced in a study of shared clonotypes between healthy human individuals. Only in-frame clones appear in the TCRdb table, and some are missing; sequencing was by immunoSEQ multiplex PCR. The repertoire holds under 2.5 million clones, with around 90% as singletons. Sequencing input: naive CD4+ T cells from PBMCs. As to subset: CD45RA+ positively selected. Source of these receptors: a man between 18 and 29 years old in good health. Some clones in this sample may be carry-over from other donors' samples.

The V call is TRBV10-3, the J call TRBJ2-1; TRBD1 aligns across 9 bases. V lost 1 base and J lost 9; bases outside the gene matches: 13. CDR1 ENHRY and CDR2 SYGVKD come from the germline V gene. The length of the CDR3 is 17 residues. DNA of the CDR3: TGTGCCATCAGTGAGTTAGGCGGGACAGGGAGTGTGAGTGAGCAGTTCTTC. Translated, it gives CAISELGGTGSVSEQFF.

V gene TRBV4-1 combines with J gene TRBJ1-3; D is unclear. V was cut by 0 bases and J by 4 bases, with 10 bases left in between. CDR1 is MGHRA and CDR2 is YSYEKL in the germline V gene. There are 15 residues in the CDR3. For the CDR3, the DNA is TGCGCCAGCAGCCAAGAGTGGGTGCCCGGAAACACCATATATTTT. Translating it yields CASSQEWVPGNTIYF.

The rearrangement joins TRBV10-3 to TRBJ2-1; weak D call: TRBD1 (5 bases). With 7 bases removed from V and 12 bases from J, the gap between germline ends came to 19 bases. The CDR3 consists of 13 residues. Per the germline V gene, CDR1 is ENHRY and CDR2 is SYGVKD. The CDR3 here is CAIKDTPLQGQFF. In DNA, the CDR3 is TGTGCCATCAAGGATACGCCCCTCCAGGGGCAGTTCTTC.

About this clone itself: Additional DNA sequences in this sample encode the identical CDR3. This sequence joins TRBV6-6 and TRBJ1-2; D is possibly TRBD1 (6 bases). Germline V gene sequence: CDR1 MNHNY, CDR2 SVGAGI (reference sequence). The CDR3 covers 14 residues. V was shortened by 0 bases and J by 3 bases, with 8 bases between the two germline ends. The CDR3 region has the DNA TGTGCCAGCAGTTACTCGAAGGGGGACTATGGCTACACCTTC. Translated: CASSYSKGDYGYTF.

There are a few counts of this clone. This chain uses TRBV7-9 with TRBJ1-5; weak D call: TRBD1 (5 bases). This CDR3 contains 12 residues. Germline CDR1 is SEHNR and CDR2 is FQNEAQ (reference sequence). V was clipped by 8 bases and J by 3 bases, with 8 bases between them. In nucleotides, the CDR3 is TGTGCCAGCTGCAGGGACAATCAGCCCCAGCATTTT. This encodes CASCRDNQPQHF.

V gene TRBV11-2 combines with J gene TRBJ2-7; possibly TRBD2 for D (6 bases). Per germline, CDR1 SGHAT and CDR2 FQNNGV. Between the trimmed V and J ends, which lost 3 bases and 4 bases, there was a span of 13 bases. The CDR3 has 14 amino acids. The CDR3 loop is CASSFSAGTYEQYF. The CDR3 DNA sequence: TGTGCCAGCAGCTTCTCTGCGGGGACTTACGAGCAGTACTTC.

As DNA, the CDR3 is TGTGCCAGCAGGAAAATATACTACGAGCAGTACTTC. Translated: CASRKIYYEQYF. The chain combines TRBV7-9 with TRBJ2-7, with D hard to call. Germline V gene sequence: CDR1 SEHNR, CDR2 FQNEAQ (reference sequence). Trimming took off 6 bases at V and 3 bases at J, with 9 bases between the two ends. The CDR3 loop spans 12 amino acids.

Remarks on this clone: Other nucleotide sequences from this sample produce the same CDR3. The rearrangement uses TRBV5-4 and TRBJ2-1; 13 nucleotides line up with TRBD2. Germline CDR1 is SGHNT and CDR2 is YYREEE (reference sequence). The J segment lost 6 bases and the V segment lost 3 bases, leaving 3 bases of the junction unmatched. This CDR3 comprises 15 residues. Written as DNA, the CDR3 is TGTGCCAGCAGCTCGGGACTAGCGGGATCCAATGAGCAGTTCTTC. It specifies CASSSGLAGSNEQFF.

The CDR3 protein is CASRGGAGVDIQYF. For the CDR3, the DNA is TGTGCCAGCAGGGGCGGGGCAGGGGTGGACATTCAGTACTTC. V usage is TRBV28 and J usage is TRBJ2-4; either TRBD1 or TRBD2 may supply D (6 bases each). The CDR3 sequence is 14 residues long. The germline V gene encodes CDR1 MDHEN and CDR2 SYDVKM. The V gene lost 6 bases and the J gene lost 8 bases, with 17 bases spanning the gap.

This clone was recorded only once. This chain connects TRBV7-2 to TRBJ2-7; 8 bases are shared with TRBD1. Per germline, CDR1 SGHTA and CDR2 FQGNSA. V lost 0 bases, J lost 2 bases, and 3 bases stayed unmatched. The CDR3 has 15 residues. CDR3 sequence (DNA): TGTGCCAGCAGCTTAGCGGGACAGGCTGCCTACGAGCAGTACTTC. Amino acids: CASSLAGQAAYEQYF.

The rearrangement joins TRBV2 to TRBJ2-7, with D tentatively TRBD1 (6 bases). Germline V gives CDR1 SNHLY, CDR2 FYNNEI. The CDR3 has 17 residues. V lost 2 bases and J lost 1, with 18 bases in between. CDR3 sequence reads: CASSESAWQGLSYEQYF. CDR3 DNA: TGTGCCAGCAGTGAATCGGCGTGGCAGGGGTTATCCTACGAGCAGTACTTC.

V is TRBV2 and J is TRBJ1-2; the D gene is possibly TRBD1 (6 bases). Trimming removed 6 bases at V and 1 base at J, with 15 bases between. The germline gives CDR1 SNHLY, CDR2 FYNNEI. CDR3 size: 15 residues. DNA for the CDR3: TGTGCCAGCAGAGCGAGTACAGGGTTTAACTATGGCTACACCTTC. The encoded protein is CASRASTGFNYGYTF.

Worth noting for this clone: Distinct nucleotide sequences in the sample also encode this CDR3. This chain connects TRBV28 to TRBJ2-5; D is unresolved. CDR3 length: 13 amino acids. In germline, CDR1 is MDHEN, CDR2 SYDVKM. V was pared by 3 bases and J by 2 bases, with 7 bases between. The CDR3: CASSFGGQETQYF. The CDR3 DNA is TGTGCCAGCAGTTTCGGCGGACAAGAGACCCAGTACTTC.

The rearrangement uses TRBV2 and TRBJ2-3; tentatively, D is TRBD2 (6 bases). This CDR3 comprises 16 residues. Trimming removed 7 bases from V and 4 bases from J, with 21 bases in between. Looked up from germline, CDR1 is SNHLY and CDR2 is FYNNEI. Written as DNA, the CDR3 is TGTGCCAGCACTCTCGTGGGGGGTGGAGGAGCAGATACGCAGTATTTT. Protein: CASTLVGGGGADTQYF.

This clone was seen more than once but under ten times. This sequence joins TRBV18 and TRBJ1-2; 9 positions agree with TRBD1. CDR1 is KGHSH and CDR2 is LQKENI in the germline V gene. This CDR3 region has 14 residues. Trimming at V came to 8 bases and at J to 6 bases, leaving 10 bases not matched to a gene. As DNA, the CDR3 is TGTGCCAGCACATTGAGGACAGGGGAGCATGGCTACACCTTC. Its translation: CASTLRTGEHGYTF.